The 11 T cell receptor beta chains listed next were all sequenced from one sample in a study of shared clonotypes between healthy human individuals (dated by TCRdb to the early 2020s). CD8 naive samples consisted of CD45RO-negative cells that were positively selected for CCR7, yielding a CD45RA+CCR7+ population without TemRA cells. Receptor amplification or capture employed the immunoSEQ multiplex PCR assay. Here the immuneACCESS table is served through TCRdb, limited to in-frame sequences with V and J called. Missing clones are a known gap in these copies; in checked studies unresolved V genes cover under half, and the rest lacks a known reason. This sample holds millions of clones; just under 95% were observed only once. 1% to 1.3% of the sample goes to the ten largest clones. Specimen: naive CD8+ T cells sorted from blood. Taken with the paper, the label for cell subset or site translates to: CD45RA+CCR7+. The receptors were sampled from a man aged 18 to 35 in good health.

This clone was detected once. The J gene is TRBJ1-3, the V gene TRBV28, with 8 bases identical to TRBD1. Looked up from germline, CDR1 is MDHEN and CDR2 is SYDVKM. The V and J ends lost 3 bases and 8 bases, in that order; junction bases with no gene match: 3. This CDR3 comprises 13 residues. The chain's CDR3 is CASSFTQGDTIYF. In DNA form, the CDR3 reads TGTGCCAGCAGTTTCACACAGGGGGACACCATATATTTT.

Remarks on this clone: The sample has other DNA sequences that encode this CDR3 too. DNA of the CDR3: TGTGCCAGCAGCGTAGGCGTGGTTGGGTACGAGCAGTACTTC. Protein product: CASSVGVVGYEQYF. The chain recombines TRBV9 with TRBJ2-7; D remains ambiguous. Germline V gives CDR1 SGDLS, CDR2 YYNGEE. The CDR3 sequence is 14 residues long. Trimming cost V 0 bases and J 4 bases, with 11 bases left between them.

The sample holds one count of this clone. V usage is TRBV7-9 and J usage is TRBJ2-1; either TRBD1 or TRBD2 may supply D (5 bases each). Germline assignment: CDR1 SEHNR and CDR2 FQNEAQ (reference sequence). The CDR3 has 13 amino acids. V lost 0 bases and J 8 bases, leaving 8 bases between the germline ends. DNA of the CDR3: TGTGCCAGCAGCTTAGCGTGGGACGATGAGCAGTTCTTC. Translation gives CASSLAWDDEQFF.

As to this clone: At the DNA level, this CDR3 is encoded by other sequences in the same sample as well. This chain links TRBV19 with TRBJ2-7; maybe TRBD1 (6 bases). The V and J ends lost 6 bases and 4 bases respectively, with 10 bases between them. The CDR3 extends over 12 amino acids. The germline gives CDR1 LNHDA, CDR2 SQIVND (reference sequence). This CDR3 is CASSLGGYEQYF. CDR3 DNA: TGTGCCAGTAGCTTAGGGGGATACGAGCAGTACTTC.

The chain carries TRBV30 and TRBJ1-1; the match to TRBD1 covers 11 bases. The CDR3 spans 15 residues. Germline CDR1 reads GTSNPN; CDR2 reads SVGIG (reference sequence). V lost 0 bases and J lost 7; bases outside the gene matches: 7. This CDR3 reads CAWSVPDRGLVEAFF. In DNA, the CDR3 is TGTGCCTGGAGTGTCCCGGACAGGGGGCTCGTTGAAGCTTTCTTT.

Points on this clone: In this CDR3 the conserved last residue, phenylalanine or tryptophan, is missing, so a read error is likely. The chain is built from TRBV5-6 and TRBJ1-2, with D possibly matching TRBD1 (6 bases). V was cut by 5 bases and J by 5 bases, with 22 bases left in between. The CDR3 is made up of 16 amino acids. Germline CDR1 is SGHDT and CDR2 is YYEEEE. The CDR3 coding sequence is TGTGCCAGCAGGATAGGGGGAACGGGCCTGGATTATGGCTACACCCTC. This translates into CASRIGGTGLDYGYTL.

The chain employs TRBV28 and TRBJ1-3, with D hard to call. V lost 2 bases and J 0 bases, leaving 14 bases between the germline ends. Germline CDR1 and CDR2: MDHEN and SYDVKM. There are 17 residues in the CDR3. For the CDR3, the DNA is TGTGCCAGCAGTTTAACCCCCCGGTTCGACTCTGGAAACACCATATATTTT. Amino acid sequence: CASSLTPRFDSGNTIYF.

On this clone: The sample carries other DNA sequences with the same CDR3. The genes are TRBV4-3 and TRBJ2-1; maybe TRBD2 (6 bases). Germline V gene data show CDR1 as LGHNA and CDR2 as YSLEER. The CDR3 runs to 16 residues. Trimming removed 0 bases from V and 2 bases from J, with 11 bases in between. In DNA form, the CDR3 reads TGCGCCAGCAGCCAAGACGGTACGGGGGCCTACAATGAGCAGTTCTTC. As protein: CASSQDGTGAYNEQFF.

This clone occurred a few times. This rearrangement joins TRBV10-3 to TRBJ2-7; possibly TRBD1 for D (5 bases). The CDR3 totals 12 residues. CDR1 and CDR2 from the germline V gene are ENHRY and SYGVKD. V dropped 0 bases and J dropped 6 bases, with 6 bases sitting between them. The CDR3 is CAISESRVEQYF. CDR3 nucleotides: TGTGCCATCAGTGAGTCCAGGGTCGAGCAGTACTTC.

Details on this clone: Other DNA sequences of this sample code for an identical CDR3. The chain is built from TRBV5-1 and TRBJ2-7; a possible D gene is TRBD2 (5 bases). The germline CDR1 and CDR2 sequences are SGHRS and YFSETQ. With 0 bases removed from V and 4 bases from J, the gap between germline ends came to 11 bases. The CDR3 is 14 amino acids. The CDR3 region has the DNA TGCGCCAGCAGCTTGGGCCCTGAGGGATACGAGCAGTACTTC. This gives the protein CASSLGPEGYEQYF.

The count of this clone is one. This chain connects TRBV6-5 to TRBJ1-1; TRBD1 matches 8 bases. The CDR3 consists of 14 residues. Per the germline V gene, CDR1 is MNHEY and CDR2 is SVGAGI. The V segment lost 8 bases and the J segment 1 base; nucleotides outside the gene matches: 6. CDR3: CASRQGKENTEAFF. Written as DNA, the CDR3 is TGTGCCAGCCGACAGGGGAAGGAGAACACTGAAGCTTTCTTT.